The 6 T cell receptor beta chains presented below share a single source sample, sequenced in a study of cytomegalovirus exposure and HLA in healthy donors. PCR primers comprised 60 Vbeta and 13 Jbeta primers. Data came from immunoSEQ multiplex PCR; TCRdb stores just in-frame clones and leaves some out. The profile shows about 92,000 clones, about 84% of them singletons. The sample consisted of PBMCs. These receptors originate from a man aged 18 to 29 in good health and CMV-seronegative.

The chain has TRBV5-1 and TRBJ1-2, with D unclear. Trimming pared 0 bases from V and 6 bases from J, leaving 6 bases between. In germline, CDR1 is SGHRS, CDR2 YFSETQ. The CDR3 extends over 12 amino acids. In DNA, the CDR3 is TGCGCCAGCAGCTTGGGTGTCGATGGCTACACCTTC. Its protein is CASSLGVDGYTF.

This clone was seen just once. J is TRBJ2-5 and V is TRBV6-6, with 9 bases matching TRBD2. CDR3 length: 15 amino acids. Unmatched junction bases numbered 12, after V lost 8 bases and J lost 5 bases. In germline, CDR1 is MNHNY, CDR2 SVGAGI (reference sequence). Written as DNA, the CDR3 is TGTGCCAGCTGGGGGTTAGCGGGGGCCGTGGAGACCCAGTACTTC. It translates to CASWGLAGAVETQYF.

Here the CDR3 reads CASSYSGGSDTQYF. The CDR3 coding sequence is TGTGCCAGCAGCTATAGCGGGGGGTCAGATACGCAGTATTTT. This rearrangement joins TRBV6-4 to TRBJ2-3; 10 nucleotides line up with TRBD2. V gave up 6 bases and J gave up 4 bases; unmatched junction bases: 4. CDR3 length equals 14 residues. The germline V gene has CDR1 MRHNA and CDR2 SNTAGT.

The rearrangement joins TRBV9 to TRBJ1-4; TRBD1 matches at 12 bases. The CDR3 runs to 19 residues. Trimming cost V 0 bases and J 6 bases; bases outside gene matches: 12. Germline CDR1 and CDR2: SGDLS and YYNGEE. The DNA of the CDR3 is TGTGCCAGCAGCGTAGGGGGAGGGACAGGGGGCGCGGGATATGAAAAACTGTTTTTT. Translated: CASSVGGGTGGAGYEKLFF. Drawing the rest from reference TRBV9 and TRBJ1-4, the complete variable domain is DSGVTQTPKHLITATGQRVTLRCSPRSGDLSVYWYQQSLDQGLQFLIQYYNGEERAKGNILERFSAQQFPDLHSELNLSSLELGDSALYFCASSVGGGTGGAGYEKLFFGSGTQLSVL.

This clone has only a few counts. The genes are TRBV7-9 and TRBJ2-5; D is possibly TRBD2 (6 bases). CDR3 length: 15 residues. With 5 bases removed from V and 5 bases from J, the gap between germline ends came to 18 bases. Germline V CDR1 and CDR2: SEHNR, FQNEAQ (reference sequence). The CDR3 nucleotides are TGTGCCAGCAGCCAACCGGGACTGAATCTCGAGACCCAGTACTTC. Its protein product is CASSQPGLNLETQYF.

The table lists this clone with a few counts. The chain carries TRBV5-4 and TRBJ1-1; possible D gene TRBD1, 6 bases. V lost 0 bases and J 6 bases, leaving 18 bases between the germline ends. From germline, CDR1 is SGHNT and CDR2 YYREEE (reference sequence). There are 16 residues in the CDR3. The DNA for the CDR3 is TGTGCCAGCAGCTTGGGGGGGCCTAGTCAAGTGGCTGAAGCTTTCTTT. Encoded protein: CASSLGGPSQVAEAFF. Combining the CDR3 with reference TRBV5-4 and TRBJ1-1 gives the whole variable domain ETGVTQSPTHLIKTRGQQVTLRCSSQSGHNTVSWYQQALGQGPQFIFQYYREEENGRGNFPPRFSGLQFPNYSSELNVNALELDDSALYLCASSLGGPSQVAEAFFGQGTRLTVV.